This TCR beta chain was obtained from a study of OX40 agonist ivuxolimab in advanced cancers. Broader study findings: No determination was made of the antigen specificity of the expanded peripheral T cells.

This table comes from immunoSEQ multiplex PCR, and its TCRdb copy is limited to in-frame clones, with some not included. Found here are around 75,000 clones, 85% to 90% of them singletons; the top ten hold about 2.3%. The ends lost 6 bases at V and 7 bases at J; junction bases unmatched: 6. The germline V gene encodes CDR1 GTSNPN and CDR2 SVGIG (reference sequence). CDR3 length: 14 residues. Note on this clone: Its antigen is as yet unknown.

This chain joins TRBV30 and TRBJ1-6; 10 bases fit TRBD1. The receptor's source is an adult with an advanced solid tumor such as melanoma, head and neck, liver or kidney cancer. The source was CD4+ or CD8+ T cells sorted from blood, collected in a trial of the OX40 agonist ivuxolimab. The CDR3 loop is CACPGTGVNSPLHF. CDR3 in DNA: TGTGCCTGTCCCGGGACAGGGGTCAATTCACCCCTCCACTTT.